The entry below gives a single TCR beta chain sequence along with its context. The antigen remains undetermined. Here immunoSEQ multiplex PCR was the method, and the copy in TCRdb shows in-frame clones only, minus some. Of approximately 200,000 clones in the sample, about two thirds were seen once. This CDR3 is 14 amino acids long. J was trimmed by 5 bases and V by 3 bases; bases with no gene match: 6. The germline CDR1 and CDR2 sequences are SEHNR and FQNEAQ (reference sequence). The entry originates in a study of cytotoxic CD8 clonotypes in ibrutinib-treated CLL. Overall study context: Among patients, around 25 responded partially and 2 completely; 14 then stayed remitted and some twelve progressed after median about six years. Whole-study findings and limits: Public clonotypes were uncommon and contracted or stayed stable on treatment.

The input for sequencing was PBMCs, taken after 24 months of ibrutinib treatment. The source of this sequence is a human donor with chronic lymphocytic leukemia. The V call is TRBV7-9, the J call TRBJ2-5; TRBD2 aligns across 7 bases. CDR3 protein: CASSLGAGTETQYF. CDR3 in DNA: TGTGCCAGCAGCTTGGGAGCGGGAACCGAGACCCAGTACTTC.